This entry features one T cell receptor (beta chain) sequence. Per the original data handling: Using reference gene primer amplification, nucleated cell counts were estimated. Only in-frame clones appear in the TCRdb table, and some are missing; sequencing was by immunoSEQ multiplex PCR. D and trimming come from the DNA, and the V and J calls and clone size come from that table. The repertoire consists of about 15,000 clones, with roughly 85% occurring once and the leading ten covering 15% to 20%. The V gene's germline CDR1 is GTSNPN and CDR2 SVGIG (reference sequence). After removal of 3 bases from V and 5 bases from J, the junction contained 8 bases not matched to a gene. This CDR3 spans 15 amino acids. The sample is drawn from a study of blood T cell repertoires in COVID-19. About the study: Acute and convalescent COVID-19 specimens originated in the United States, Italy and Spain. T cells, B-cell-depleted T cells, or PBMCs supplied cDNA or gDNA.

The V gene is TRBV30, the J gene TRBJ2-5; 11 bases match TRBD2. The sequencing sample was made of peripheral blood. The receptor was isolated from a human donor with active COVID-19. The donor label of this sample is uncertain. The CDR3 bases are TGTGCCTGGAGCCCACTAGCGGGGGCGGGGGAGACCCAGTACTTC. As protein: CAWSPLAGAGETQYF. The variable domain in full, with the rest retrieved from reference TRBV30 and TRBJ2-5, is SQTIHQWPATLVQPVGSPLSLECTVEGTSNPNLYWYRQAAGRGLQLLFYSVGIGQISSEVPQNLSASRPQDRQFILSSKKLLLSDSGFYLCAWSPLAGAGETQYFGPGTRLLVL.